This passage covers 3 T cell receptor beta chains from one sample sequenced in a study of blood T cell repertoires in COVID-19. TCRdb keeps only in-frame clones here, not all; method: immunoSEQ multiplex PCR. The sample lists about 150,000 clones, approximately 89% occurring once. The sample comprised peripheral blood. These receptors were taken from a human donor in a cohort sampled during active COVID-19.

The V gene is TRBV25-1, the J gene TRBJ2-7; 10 nucleotides align to TRBD1. Germline V gene data show CDR1 as MGHDK and CDR2 as SYGVNS. V lost 4 bases to trimming and J lost 1 base; unmatched junction nucleotides: 1. This CDR3 has 14 amino acids. The DNA of the CDR3 is TGTGCCAGCAGTGTGGGACAGGGGTCCTACGAGCAGTACTTC. Translating it yields CASSVGQGSYEQYF.

The chain carries TRBV5-5 and TRBJ2-7; 7 nucleotides agree with TRBD1. CDR3 length: 15 amino acids. V gave up 1 base and J gave up 4 bases; unmatched junction bases: 8. CDR1 and CDR2 from the germline V gene are SGHKS and YYEKEE (reference sequence). The CDR3 DNA follows: TGTGCCAGCAGCTTGAGACAGGGCTCAAATTACGAGCAGTACTTC. Encoded protein: CASSLRQGSNYEQYF.

The chain joins TRBV15 to TRBJ1-1; no firm D call. The CDR3 has 15 amino acids. Germline CDR1 reads LNHNV; CDR2 reads YYDKDF (reference sequence). V was clipped by 0 bases and J by 0 bases, with 8 bases between them. For the CDR3, the DNA is TGTGCCACCAGCAGAGATTGGGCAGTGAACACTGAAGCTTTCTTT. Amino acid sequence: CATSRDWAVNTEAFF.